One T cell receptor beta chain is described in this entry. The assay was immunoSEQ multiplex PCR, and TCRdb's table has in-frame clones only and misses some. This table holds about 60,000 clones, 90% found once. This entry is derived from a study of blood T cell repertoires in COVID-19. Sequencing input: peripheral blood. This sequence originates from a human donor with active COVID-19. The donor label of this sample is uncertain.

As DNA, the CDR3 is TGCGCCAGCAGCCGGCGGCTAGCGGGAGGGCGAGAGACCCAGTACTTC. It encodes CASSRRLAGGRETQYF. The chain uses TRBV4-1 and TRBJ2-5, with 12 bases matching TRBD2. CDR3 size: 16 residues. CDR1 and CDR2 from the germline V gene are MGHRA and YSYEKL. With 4 bases clipped from V and 4 bases from J, the junction kept 7 bases outside the gene matches.